The rows below give T cell receptor beta chains drawn from one sample of a study of neurological immune-mediated disorders. TCRdb redid the calling of the 5' RACE reads with MiXCR, one entry per CDR3 protein. The sample carries more than 50,000 distinct CDR3 sequences, over 9.5% recorded once. Sample: PBMCs. The receptors were sampled from a man aged 60-69 years in good health. CDR3s leave out the opening cysteine and the closing phenylalanine or tryptophan.

TRBV6-5	TRBJ2-7	ASSYSRTSAEGMY
TRBV20-1	TRBJ2-5	SASLQAGQETQY
TRBV5-1	TRBJ1-5	ASSYGDSPDQPQH
TRBV6-2/TRBV6-3	TRBJ2-1	ASSPLGPYNEQF
TRBV7-7	TRBJ2-1	ASSQGTSGGNEQF
TRBV7-9	TRBJ2-5	ASSSPDRLAGGGETQY
TRBV20-1	TRBJ1-5	SASPDSNQPQH
TRBV19	TRBJ1-5	ASSRFVGASNQPQH
TRBV29-1	TRBJ1-2	SVEEFSYGYT
TRBV10-3	TRBJ2-3	AISESTGTDTQY
TRBV5-1	TRBJ1-5	ASSPTGSQPQH
TRBV6-5	TRBJ2-5	ASSYSVRPGQGRGETQY
TRBV20-1	TRBJ2-2	SASGGAGELF
TRBV5-1	TRBJ2-3	ASSPGPIDTQY
TRBV7-2	TRBJ2-2	ASSSTSAGELF
TRBV4-3	TRBJ1-1	ASSHVGARRRPEAF
TRBV28	TRBJ1-1	ASSTPGAMNTEAF
TRBV20-1	TRBJ1-4	SVLGQGGGPEKLF
TRBV5-1	TRBJ2-1	ASSLEDSGYNEQF
TRBV6-5	TRBJ2-1	ASSLDGGGYNEQF
TRBV21-1	TRBJ2-3	ASSNPLTSGIRQGTDTQY
TRBV20-1	TRBJ2-3	SASRQKRTDTQY
TRBV19	TRBJ2-1	ASSLDRGPDEQF
TRBV7-2	TRBJ2-5	ASSRTGGGEIQY
TRBV20-1	TRBJ2-2	SAPGPLTAGELF
TRBV11-2	TRBJ1-5	ASIPGGNQPQH
TRBV15	TRBJ2-2	ATSRQLGTGELF
TRBV9	TRBJ2-3	ASSVAPAGLPGTDTQY
TRBV15	TRBJ2-1	ATSRPGTSGGHNNEQF
TRBV29-1	TRBJ2-3	SVRRGISTDTQY
TRBV11-2	TRBJ2-3	ASSLGGGTGGTDTQY
TRBV29-1	TRBJ2-1	SVDRGTGGRGEQF
TRBV7-3	TRBJ2-2	ASSPSGTGFIGELF
TRBV27	TRBJ2-1	ASNSGGVRNEQF
TRBV12-3/TRBV12-4	TRBJ2-1	ASSLLAGSYNEQF
TRBV6-5	TRBJ1-6	ASSYEGGSSNSPLH
TRBV12-3/TRBV12-4	TRBJ2-5	ASSRQGRGLLGQETQY
TRBV7-9	TRBJ1-3	ASSLRGAGNTIY
TRBV9	TRBJ2-3	ASSATTTDTQY
TRBV5-1	TRBJ2-7	ASRGDWEQY